The clone carrying this T cell receptor (beta chain) was seen once. What it recognizes is unknown. V lost 5 bases and J 4 bases, leaving 17 bases between the germline ends. CDR1 is MNHEY and CDR2 is SMNVEV in the germline V gene (reference sequence). The CDR3 sequence is 15 residues long. Sequenced by immunoSEQ multiplex PCR; TCRdb stores in-frame clones only, minus some. The profile shows about 80,000 clones, under 95% of them singletons. The record originates from a study of brain T cells in children with intractable seizures. Study-level points and caveats: HCMV serostatus was not known, and viral specificity came from CDR3 similarity only.

The sequenced cases were selected for having the highest brain T cell transcript signatures. Pre-surgery treatment included at least one anti-epileptic drug. This clonotype was obtained from a girl under 10 years old with Rasmussen encephalitis and intractable seizures. The source material was peripheral blood, sampled at surgery. The rearrangement uses TRBV27 and TRBJ1-1; possibly TRBD1 for D (5 bases). In nucleotides, the CDR3 is TGTGCCAGCAGTCAAGACAGTGTTGTGGGCACTGAAGCTTTCTTT. Its protein is CASSQDSVVGTEAFF.